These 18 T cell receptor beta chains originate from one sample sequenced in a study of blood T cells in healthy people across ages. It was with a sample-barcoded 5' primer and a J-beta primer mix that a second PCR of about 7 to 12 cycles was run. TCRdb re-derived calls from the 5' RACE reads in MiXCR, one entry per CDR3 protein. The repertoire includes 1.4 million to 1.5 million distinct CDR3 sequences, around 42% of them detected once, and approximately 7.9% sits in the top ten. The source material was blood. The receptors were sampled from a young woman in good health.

The CDR3 DNA reads TGTGCCAGCAACCGAGGGGGGCACAATGAGCAGTTCTTC. Residues: CASNRGGHNEQFF. The rearrangement joins TRBV7-9 to TRBJ2-1; D might be TRBD1 or TRBD2, each matching 6 bases. The CDR3 totals 13 residues. Germline values: CDR1 SEHNR, CDR2 FQNEAQ (reference sequence). The V end was cut by 7 bases, the J end by 5 bases, with 12 bases between.

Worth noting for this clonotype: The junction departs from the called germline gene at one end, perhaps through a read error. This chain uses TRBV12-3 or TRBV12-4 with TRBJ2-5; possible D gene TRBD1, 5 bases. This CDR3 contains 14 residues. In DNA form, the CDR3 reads TGTGCCAGCAGTTTAAGGGGCCACCAAGGGACCCAGTACTTC. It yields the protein CASSLRGHQGTQYF.

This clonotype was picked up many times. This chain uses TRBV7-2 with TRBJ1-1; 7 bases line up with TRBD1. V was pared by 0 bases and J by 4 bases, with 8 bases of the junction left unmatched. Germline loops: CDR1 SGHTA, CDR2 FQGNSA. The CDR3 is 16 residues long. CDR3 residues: CASSLALTGVGTEAFF. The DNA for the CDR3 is TGTGCCAGCAGCTTAGCGCTAACAGGGGTGGGCACTGAAGCTTTCTTT.

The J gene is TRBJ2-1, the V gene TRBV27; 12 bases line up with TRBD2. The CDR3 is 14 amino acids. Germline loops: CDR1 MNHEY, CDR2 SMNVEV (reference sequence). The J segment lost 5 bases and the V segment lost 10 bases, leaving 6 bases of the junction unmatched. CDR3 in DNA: TGTGCCATCCAAAGACTAGCGGGAGACAATGAGCAGTTCTTC. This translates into CAIQRLAGDNEQFF.

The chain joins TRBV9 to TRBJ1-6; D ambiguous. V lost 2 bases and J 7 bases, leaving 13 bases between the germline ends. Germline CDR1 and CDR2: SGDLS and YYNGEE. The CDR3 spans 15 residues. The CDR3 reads CASSVRGASNSPLHF. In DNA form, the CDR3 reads TGTGCCAGCAGCGTTCGAGGAGCGTCAAATTCACCCCTCCACTTT.

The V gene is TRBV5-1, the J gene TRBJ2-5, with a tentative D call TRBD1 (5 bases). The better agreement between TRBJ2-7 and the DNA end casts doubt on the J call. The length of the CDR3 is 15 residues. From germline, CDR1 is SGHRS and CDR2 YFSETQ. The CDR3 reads CASSHIDSNPHEQYF. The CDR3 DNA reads TGCGCCAGCAGCCATATCGACAGTAACCCCCACGAGCAGTACTTC.

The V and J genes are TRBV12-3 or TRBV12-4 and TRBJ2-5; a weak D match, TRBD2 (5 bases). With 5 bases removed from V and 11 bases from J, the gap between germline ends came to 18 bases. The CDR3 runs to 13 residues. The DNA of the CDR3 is TGTGCCAGCAGTCCGCAGGACTTCGGAGAGCAGTACTTC. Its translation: CASSPQDFGEQYF.

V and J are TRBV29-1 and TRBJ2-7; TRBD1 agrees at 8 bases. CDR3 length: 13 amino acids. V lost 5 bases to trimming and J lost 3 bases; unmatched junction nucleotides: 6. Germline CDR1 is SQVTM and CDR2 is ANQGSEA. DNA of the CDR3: TGCAGCGTTACACAGGGGGTGAGCTACGAGCAGTACTTC. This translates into CSVTQGVSYEQYF.

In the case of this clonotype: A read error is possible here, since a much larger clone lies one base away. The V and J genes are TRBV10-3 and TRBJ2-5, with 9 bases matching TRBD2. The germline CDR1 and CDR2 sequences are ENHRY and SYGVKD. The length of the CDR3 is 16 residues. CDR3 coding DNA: TGTGCCATCAGCAAAGCGGGGGGAATTAACCAAGGGACCCAGTACTTC. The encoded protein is CAISKAGGINQGTQYF.

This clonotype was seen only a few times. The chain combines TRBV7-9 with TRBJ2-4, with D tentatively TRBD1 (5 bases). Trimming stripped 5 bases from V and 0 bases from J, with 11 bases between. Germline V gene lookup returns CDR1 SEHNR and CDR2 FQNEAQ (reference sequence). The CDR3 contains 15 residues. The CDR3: CASSNLGVAKNIQYF. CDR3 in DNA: TGTGCCAGCAGCAACTTAGGGGTAGCCAAAAACATTCAGTACTTC.

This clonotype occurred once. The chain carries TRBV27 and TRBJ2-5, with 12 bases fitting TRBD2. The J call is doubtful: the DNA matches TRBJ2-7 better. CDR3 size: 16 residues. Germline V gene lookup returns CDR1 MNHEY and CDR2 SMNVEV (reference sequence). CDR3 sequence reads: CASSSPSSGGAGEQYF. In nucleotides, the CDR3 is TGTGCCAGCAGTTCTCCCTCTAGCGGGGGGGCCGGCGAGCAGTACTTC.

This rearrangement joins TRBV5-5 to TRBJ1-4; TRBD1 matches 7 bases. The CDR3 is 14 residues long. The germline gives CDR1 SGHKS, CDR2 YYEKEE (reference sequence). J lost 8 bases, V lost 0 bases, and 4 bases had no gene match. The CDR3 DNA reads TGTGCCAGCAGCTTGGAGGGACAGACGGAAAAACTGTTTTTT. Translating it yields CASSLEGQTEKLFF. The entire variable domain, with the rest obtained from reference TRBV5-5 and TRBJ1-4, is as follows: DAGVTQSPTHLIKTRGQQVTLRCSPISGHKSVSWYQQVLGQGPQFIFQYYEKEERGRGNFPDRFSARQFPNYSSELNVNALLLGDSALYLCASSLEGQTEKLFFGSGTQLSVL.

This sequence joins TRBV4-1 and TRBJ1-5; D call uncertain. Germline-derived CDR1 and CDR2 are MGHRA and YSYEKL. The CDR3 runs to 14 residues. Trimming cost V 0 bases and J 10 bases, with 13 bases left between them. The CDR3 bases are TGCGCCAGCAGCCAAGAAGTCGCTGTACCCCCCCAGCATTTT. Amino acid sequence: CASSQEVAVPPQHF.

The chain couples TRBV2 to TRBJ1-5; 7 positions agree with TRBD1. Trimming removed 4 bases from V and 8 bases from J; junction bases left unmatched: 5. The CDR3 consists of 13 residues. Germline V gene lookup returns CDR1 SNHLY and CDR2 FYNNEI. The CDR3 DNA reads TGTGCCAGCAGTGGACAGGGTATTAAGCCCCAGCATTTT. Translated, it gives CASSGQGIKPQHF.

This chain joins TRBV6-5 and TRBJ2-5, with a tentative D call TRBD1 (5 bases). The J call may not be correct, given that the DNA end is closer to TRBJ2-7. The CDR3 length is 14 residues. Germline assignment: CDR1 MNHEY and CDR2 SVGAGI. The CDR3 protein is CASSANDRDYEQYF. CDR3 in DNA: TGTGCCAGCAGTGCCAACGACAGAGACTACGAGCAGTACTTC.

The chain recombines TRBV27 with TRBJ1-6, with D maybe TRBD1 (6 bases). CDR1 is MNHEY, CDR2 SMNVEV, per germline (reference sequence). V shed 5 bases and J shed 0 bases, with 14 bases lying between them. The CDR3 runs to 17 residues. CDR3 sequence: CASSTWTASSYNSPLHF. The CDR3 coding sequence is TGTGCCAGCAGTACATGGACAGCGAGCTCCTATAATTCACCCCTCCACTTT.

The CDR3 spells CASSLQGRGAEYF. The CDR3, as DNA: TGTGCCAGCAGTTTACAGGGCAGGGGTGCGGAGTACTTC. The chain recombines TRBV12-3 or TRBV12-4 with TRBJ2-5; possibly TRBD1 for D (6 bases). The CDR3 is 13 residues long. Trimming took off 2 bases at V and 12 bases at J, with 16 bases between the two ends.

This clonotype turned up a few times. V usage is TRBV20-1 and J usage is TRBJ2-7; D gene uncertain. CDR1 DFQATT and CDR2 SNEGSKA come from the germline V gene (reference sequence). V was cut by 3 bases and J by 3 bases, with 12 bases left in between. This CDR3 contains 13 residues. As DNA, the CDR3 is TGCAGTGCTAGGGCCGGACCCAGCTACGAGCAGTACTTC. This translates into CSARAGPSYEQYF.